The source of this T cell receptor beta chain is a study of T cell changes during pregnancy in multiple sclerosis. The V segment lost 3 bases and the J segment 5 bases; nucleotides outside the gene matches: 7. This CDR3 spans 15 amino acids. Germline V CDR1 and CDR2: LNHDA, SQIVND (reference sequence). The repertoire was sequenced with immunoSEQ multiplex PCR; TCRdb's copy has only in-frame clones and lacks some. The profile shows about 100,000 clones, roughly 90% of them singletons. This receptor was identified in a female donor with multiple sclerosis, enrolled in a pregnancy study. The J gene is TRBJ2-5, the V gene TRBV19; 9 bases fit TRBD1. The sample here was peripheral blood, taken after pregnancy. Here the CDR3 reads CASSILGQGAETQYF. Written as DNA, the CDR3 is TGTGCCAGTAGTATCCTGGGACAGGGAGCGGAGACCCAGTACTTC.